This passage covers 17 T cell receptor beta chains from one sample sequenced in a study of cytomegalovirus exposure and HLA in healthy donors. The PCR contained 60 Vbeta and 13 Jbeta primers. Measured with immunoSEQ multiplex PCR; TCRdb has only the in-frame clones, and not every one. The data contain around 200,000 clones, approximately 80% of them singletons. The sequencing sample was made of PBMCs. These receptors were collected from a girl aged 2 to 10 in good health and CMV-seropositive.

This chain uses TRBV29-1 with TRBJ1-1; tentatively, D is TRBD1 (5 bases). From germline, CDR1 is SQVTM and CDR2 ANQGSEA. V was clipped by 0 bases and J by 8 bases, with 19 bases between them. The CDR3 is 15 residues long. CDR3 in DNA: TGCAGCGTTGAAGATTATGATGGAGGGGCAGGAGAAGCTTTCTTT. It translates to CSVEDYDGGAGEAFF. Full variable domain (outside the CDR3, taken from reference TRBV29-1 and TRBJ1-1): SAVISQKPSRDICQRGTSLTIQCQVDSQVTMMFWYRQQPGQSLTLIATANQGSEATYESGFVIDKFPISRPNLTFSTLTVSNMSPEDSSIYLCSVEDYDGGAGEAFFGQGTRLTVV.

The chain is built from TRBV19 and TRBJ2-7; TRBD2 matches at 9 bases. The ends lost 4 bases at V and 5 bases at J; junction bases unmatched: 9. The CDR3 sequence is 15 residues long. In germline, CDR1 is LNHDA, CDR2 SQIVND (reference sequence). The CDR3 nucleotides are TGTGCCAGTAGTAGGCGGCGGGAGGGCCTCAACGAGCAGTACTTC. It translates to CASSRRREGLNEQYF.

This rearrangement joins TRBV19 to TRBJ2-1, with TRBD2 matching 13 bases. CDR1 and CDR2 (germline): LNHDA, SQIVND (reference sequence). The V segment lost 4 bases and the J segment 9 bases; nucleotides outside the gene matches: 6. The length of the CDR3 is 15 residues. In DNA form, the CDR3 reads TGTGCCAGTAGTACCACTAGCGGGGGGGCCTCTGAGCAGTTCTTC. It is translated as CASSTTSGGASEQFF.

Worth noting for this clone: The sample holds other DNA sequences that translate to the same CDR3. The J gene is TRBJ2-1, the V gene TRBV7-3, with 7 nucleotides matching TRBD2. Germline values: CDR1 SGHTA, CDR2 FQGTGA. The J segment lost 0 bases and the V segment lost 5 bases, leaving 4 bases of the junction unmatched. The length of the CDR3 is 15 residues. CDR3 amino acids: CASSPQRGSYNEQFF. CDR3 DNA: TGTGCCAGCAGCCCCCAGCGGGGCTCCTACAATGAGCAGTTCTTC.

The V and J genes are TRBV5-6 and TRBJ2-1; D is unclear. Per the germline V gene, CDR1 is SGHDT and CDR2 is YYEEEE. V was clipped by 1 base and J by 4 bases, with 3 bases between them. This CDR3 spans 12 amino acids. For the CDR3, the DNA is TGTGCCAGCAGCTTGTCATACAATGAGCAGTTCTTC. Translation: CASSLSYNEQFF.

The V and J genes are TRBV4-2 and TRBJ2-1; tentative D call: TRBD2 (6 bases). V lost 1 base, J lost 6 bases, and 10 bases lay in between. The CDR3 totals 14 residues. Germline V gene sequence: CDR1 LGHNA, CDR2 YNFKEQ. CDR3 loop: CASSQVYGSNEQFF. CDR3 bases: TGTGCCAGCAGCCAAGTGTACGGGAGCAATGAGCAGTTCTTC.

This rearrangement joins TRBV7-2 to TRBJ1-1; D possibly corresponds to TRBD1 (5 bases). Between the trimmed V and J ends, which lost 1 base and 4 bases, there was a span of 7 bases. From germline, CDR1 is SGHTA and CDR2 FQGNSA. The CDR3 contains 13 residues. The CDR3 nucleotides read TGTGCCAGCAGCTTAGGGCAGGGCACTGAAGCTTTCTTT. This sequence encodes CASSLGQGTEAFF.

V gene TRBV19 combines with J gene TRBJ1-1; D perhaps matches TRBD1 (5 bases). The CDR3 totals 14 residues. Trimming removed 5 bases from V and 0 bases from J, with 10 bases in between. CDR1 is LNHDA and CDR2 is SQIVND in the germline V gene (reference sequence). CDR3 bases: TGTGCCAGTAGTTGGGGCTTCATGAACACTGAAGCTTTCTTT. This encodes CASSWGFMNTEAFF.

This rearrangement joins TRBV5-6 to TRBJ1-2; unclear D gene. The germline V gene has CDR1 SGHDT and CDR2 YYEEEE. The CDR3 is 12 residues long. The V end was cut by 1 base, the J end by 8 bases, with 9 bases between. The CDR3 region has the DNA TGTGCCAGCAGCTTGAAAAGGAGAGGCTACACCTTC. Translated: CASSLKRRGYTF.

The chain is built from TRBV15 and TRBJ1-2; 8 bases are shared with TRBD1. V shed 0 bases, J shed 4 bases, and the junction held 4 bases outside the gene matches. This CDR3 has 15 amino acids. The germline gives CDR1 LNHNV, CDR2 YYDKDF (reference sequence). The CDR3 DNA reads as TGTGCCACCAGCAGAGACCAGGGGGCTCTCTATGGCTACACCTTC. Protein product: CATSRDQGALYGYTF.

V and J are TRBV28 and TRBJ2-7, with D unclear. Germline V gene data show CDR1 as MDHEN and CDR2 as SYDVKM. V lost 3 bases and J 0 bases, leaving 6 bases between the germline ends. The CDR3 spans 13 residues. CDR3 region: CASSFLSSYEQYF. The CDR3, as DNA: TGTGCCAGCAGTTTCCTTAGCTCCTACGAGCAGTACTTC.

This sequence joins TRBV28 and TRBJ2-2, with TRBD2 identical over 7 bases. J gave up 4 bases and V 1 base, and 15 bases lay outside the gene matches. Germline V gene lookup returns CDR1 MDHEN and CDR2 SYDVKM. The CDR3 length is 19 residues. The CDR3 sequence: CASSLYSVRELSGTGELFF. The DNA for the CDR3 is TGTGCCAGCAGTTTATATTCAGTGCGGGAGTTGAGTGGCACCGGGGAGCTGTTTTTT.

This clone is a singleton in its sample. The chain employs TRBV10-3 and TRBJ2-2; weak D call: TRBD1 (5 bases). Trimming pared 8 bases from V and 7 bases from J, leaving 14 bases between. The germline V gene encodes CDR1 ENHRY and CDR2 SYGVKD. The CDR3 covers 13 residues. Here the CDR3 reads CAIGASDGGELFF. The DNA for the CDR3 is TGTGCCATCGGGGCATCGGACGGCGGGGAGCTGTTTTTT.

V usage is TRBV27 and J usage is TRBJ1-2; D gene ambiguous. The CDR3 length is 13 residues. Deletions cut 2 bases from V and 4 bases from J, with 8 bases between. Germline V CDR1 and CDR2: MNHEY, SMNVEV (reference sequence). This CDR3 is CASSLRGTYGYTF. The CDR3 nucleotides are TGTGCCAGCAGTTTACGGGGAACCTATGGCTACACCTTC.

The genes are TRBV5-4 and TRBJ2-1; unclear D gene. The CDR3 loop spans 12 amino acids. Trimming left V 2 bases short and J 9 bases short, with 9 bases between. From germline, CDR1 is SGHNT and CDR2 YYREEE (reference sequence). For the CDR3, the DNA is TGTGCCAGCAGCTTTAGTCAGGCTGAGCAGTTCTTC. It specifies CASSFSQAEQFF.

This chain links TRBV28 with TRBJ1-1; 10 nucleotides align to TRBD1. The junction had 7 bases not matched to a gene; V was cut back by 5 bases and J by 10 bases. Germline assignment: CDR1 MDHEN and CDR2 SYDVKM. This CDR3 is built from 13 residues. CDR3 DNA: TGTGCCAGCAGTCGACAGGGGGCGCGGAGAGCTTTCTTT. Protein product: CASSRQGARRAFF.

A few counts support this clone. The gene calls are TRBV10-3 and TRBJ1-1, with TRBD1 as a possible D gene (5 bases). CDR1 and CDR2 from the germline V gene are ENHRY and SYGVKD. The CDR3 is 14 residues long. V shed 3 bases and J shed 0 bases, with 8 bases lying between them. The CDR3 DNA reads TGTGCCATCAGTGATCAGGGCCTGAACACTGAAGCTTTCTTT. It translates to CAISDQGLNTEAFF.